These 23 T cell receptor beta chains originate from one sample sequenced in a study of OX40 agonist ivuxolimab in advanced cancers. Assay: immunoSEQ multiplex PCR; the TCRdb copy retains only in-frame clones and omits some. The data contain roughly 86,000 clones, 90% of them singletons. The sample here was CD4+ or CD8+ T cells sorted from blood, taken in a trial of the OX40 agonist ivuxolimab. These receptors were taken from an adult with an advanced solid tumor such as melanoma, head and neck, liver or kidney cancer.

The chain joins TRBV6-1 to TRBJ2-5, with D unresolved. Trimming shortened V by 3 bases and J by 5 bases, and 7 bases separated the two germline ends. This CDR3 comprises 12 residues. CDR1 is MNHNS and CDR2 is SASEGT in the germline V gene. The CDR3: CASSDWWETQYF. The CDR3 bases are TGTGCCAGCAGTGACTGGTGGGAGACCCAGTACTTC.

This clone showed up just once. The J gene is TRBJ2-2, the V gene TRBV6-6, with 8 bases that match TRBD2. V lost 1 base to trimming and J lost 6 bases; unmatched junction nucleotides: 4. Per germline, CDR1 MNHNY and CDR2 SVGAGI (reference sequence). There are 15 residues in the CDR3. CDR3 sequence (DNA): TGTGCCAGCAGTTACTTCGGGAGGGTCGCCGGGGAGCTGTTTTTT. Translation: CASSYFGRVAGELFF.

The chain links TRBV27 to TRBJ2-5; no clear D. The end of the DNA is better explained by TRBJ2-7, so the J call may be wrong. The CDR3 sequence is 13 residues long. Germline CDR1 is MNHEY and CDR2 is SMNVEV (reference sequence). CDR3 sequence reads: CASSLYLDDEQYF. CDR3 DNA sequence: TGTGCCAGCAGTTTATATTTGGACGACGAGCAGTACTTC.

The chain recombines TRBV5-4 with TRBJ2-7, with TRBD2 matching 8 bases. This CDR3 is built from 14 residues. Germline assignment: CDR1 SGHNT and CDR2 YYREEE (reference sequence). With 6 bases clipped from V and 3 bases from J, the junction kept 8 bases outside the gene matches. CDR3 nucleotides: TGTGCCAGCAACCCGGGGACTAGTGACTACGAGCAGTACTTC. Protein sequence: CASNPGTSDYEQYF.

This clone was counted a single time. The chain links TRBV4-2 to TRBJ2-1, with TRBD2 matching over 9 bases. The CDR3 has 16 amino acids. The ends lost 0 bases at V and 3 bases at J; junction bases unmatched: 3. The germline V gene has CDR1 LGHNA and CDR2 YNFKEQ. In DNA form, the CDR3 reads TGTGCCAGCAGCCAAGAAGGCGGGAGGGTCTACAATGAGCAGTTCTTC. As protein: CASSQEGGRVYNEQFF.

The count of this clone is one. The rearrangement uses TRBV6-5 and TRBJ2-7; maybe TRBD1 (5 bases). The CDR3 is 13 amino acids. V gave up 2 bases and J gave up 3 bases, with 8 bases separating them. The germline V gene has CDR1 MNHEY and CDR2 SVGAGI. DNA of the CDR3: TGTGCCAGCAGTTACGACAGTTACTACGAGCAGTACTTC. Translating gives CASSYDSYYEQYF.

The chain is built from TRBV7-3 and TRBJ1-3, with D unclear. Trimming stripped 4 bases from V and 8 bases from J, with 12 bases between. Looked up from germline, CDR1 is SGHTA and CDR2 is FQGTGA. The CDR3 is 13 residues long. CDR3 sequence: CASSSSASDTIYF. DNA for the CDR3: TGTGCCAGCAGCTCCAGTGCCTCGGACACCATATATTTT. Variable domain in full (rest from reference TRBV7-3 and TRBJ1-3): GAGVSQTPSNKVTEKGKYVELRCDPISGHTALYWYRQSLGQGPEFLIYFQGTGAADDSGLPNDRFFAVRPEGSVSTLKIQRTERGDSAVYLCASSSSASDTIYFGEGSWLTVV.

The chain links TRBV15 to TRBJ2-5, with 8 bases lining up with TRBD2. The V gene's germline CDR1 is LNHNV and CDR2 YYDKDF (reference sequence). This CDR3 contains 14 residues. Unmatched junction bases numbered 3, after V lost 1 base and J lost 5 bases. CDR3 nucleotides: TGTGCCACCAGCAGAGGATCTAGCGGGGAGACCCAGTACTTC. It yields the protein CATSRGSSGETQYF.

The V and J genes are TRBV5-1 and TRBJ2-7; no clear D. This CDR3 region has 14 residues. Per the germline V gene, CDR1 is SGHRS and CDR2 is YFSETQ. V lost 0 bases and J 3 bases, leaving 10 bases between the germline ends. CDR3 in amino acids: CASSLEHQDYEQYF. Written as DNA, the CDR3 is TGCGCCAGCAGCTTGGAGCACCAGGACTACGAGCAGTACTTC.

The chain uses TRBV6-6 and TRBJ1-2, with 11 bases matching TRBD1. The ends lost 2 bases at V and 6 bases at J; junction bases unmatched: 2. CDR3 length: 14 amino acids. Germline V gene sequence: CDR1 MNHNY, CDR2 SVGAGI (reference sequence). The CDR3 protein is CASSYRTGGNGYTF. The CDR3 DNA reads TGTGCCAGCAGTTACAGGACAGGGGGCAATGGCTACACCTTC.

The CDR3 DNA is TGTGCCAGCAGTTTATCTCCGGGACAGGGTTACTACGAGCAGTACTTC. It codes for CASSLSPGQGYYEQYF. This rearrangement joins TRBV27 to TRBJ2-5, with TRBD1 matching 9 bases. Matching the DNA end better, TRBJ2-7 makes the J call doubtful. Germline V lookup: CDR1 MNHEY, CDR2 SMNVEV (reference sequence). The CDR3 is made up of 16 amino acids.

The rearrangement links TRBV5-1 to TRBJ2-7; D not certain. This CDR3 comprises 18 residues. The germline V gene has CDR1 SGHRS and CDR2 YFSETQ. The V gene lost 0 bases and the J gene lost 2 bases, with 21 bases spanning the gap. CDR3 amino acids: CASSLGFGQKDTPYEQYF. CDR3 in DNA: TGCGCCAGCAGCTTGGGTTTCGGGCAGAAAGATACTCCCTACGAGCAGTACTTC.

The V and J genes are TRBV18 and TRBJ2-7; no definite D call. Trimming cost V 1 base and J 0 bases, with 7 bases left between them. Germline V gene data show CDR1 as KGHSH and CDR2 as LQKENI. This CDR3 contains 14 residues. CDR3: CASSPQADSYEQYF. CDR3 DNA: TGTGCCAGCTCACCACAAGCAGACTCCTACGAGCAGTACTTC. The full variable domain, with the rest looked up from reference TRBV18 and TRBJ2-7, is NAGVMQNPRHLVRRRGQEARLRCSPMKGHSHVYWYRQLPEEGLKFMVYLQKENIIDESGMPKERFSAEFPKEGPSILRIQQVVRGDSAAYFCASSPQADSYEQYFGPGTRLTVT.

The chain joins TRBV27 to TRBJ1-2; the D gene is possibly TRBD1 (5 bases). CDR1 and CDR2 (germline): MNHEY, SMNVEV (reference sequence). This CDR3 comprises 13 residues. V dropped 2 bases and J dropped 8 bases, with 12 bases sitting between them. As DNA, the CDR3 is TGTGCCAGCAGTTTACTTGTAGGGGCCGGCTACACCTTC. Protein: CASSLLVGAGYTF.

J is TRBJ2-1 and V is TRBV7-9; TRBD1 aligns across 7 bases. V shed 4 bases and J 7 bases; nucleotides not matched to a gene: 10. This CDR3 comprises 15 residues. Germline V gives CDR1 SEHNR, CDR2 FQNEAQ (reference sequence). The CDR3 region is CASSSRQGTRNEQFF. The DNA of the CDR3 is TGTGCCAGCAGCTCCCGACAGGGAACGAGGAATGAGCAGTTCTTC. The full variable domain, rest sourced from reference TRBV7-9 and TRBJ2-1, is DTGVSQNPRHKITKRGQNVTFRCDPISEHNRLYWYRQTLGQGPEFLTYFQNEAQLEKSRLLSDRFSAERPKGSFSTLEIQRTEQGDSAMYLCASSSRQGTRNEQFFGPGTRLTVL.

Note on this clone: Other nucleotide sequences from this sample produce the same CDR3. This rearrangement joins TRBV6-5 to TRBJ1-1, with D hard to call. The V end was cut by 0 bases, the J end by 1 base, with 6 bases between. Germline assignment: CDR1 MNHEY and CDR2 SVGAGI. The CDR3 contains 14 residues. CDR3 protein: CASSYSTGNTEAFF. The CDR3 DNA sequence: TGTGCCAGCAGTTACTCGACTGGGAACACTGAAGCTTTCTTT.

A few counts support this clone. The CDR3 reads CASSQTSGPRVREQYF. The CDR3, as DNA: TGTGCCAGCAGCCAAACTAGCGGCCCCAGGGTAAGGGAGCAGTACTTC. The chain joins TRBV5-5 to TRBJ2-7; 8 bases align to TRBD2. The CDR3 has 16 residues. Trimming removed 4 bases from V and 7 bases from J; junction bases left unmatched: 16. Germline CDR1 is SGHKS and CDR2 is YYEKEE (reference sequence).

This rearrangement joins TRBV27 to TRBJ1-2, with TRBD1 as a possible D gene (6 bases). This CDR3 has 13 residues. Germline loops: CDR1 MNHEY, CDR2 SMNVEV (reference sequence). V lost 8 bases and J lost 2, with 12 bases in between. CDR3: CASGRGTNYGYTF. DNA for the CDR3: TGTGCCAGCGGGAGGGGGACCAACTATGGCTACACCTTC.

The chain combines TRBV30 with TRBJ1-3; D is perhaps TRBD1 (5 bases). The V end was cut by 4 bases, the J end by 0 bases, with 10 bases between. The CDR3 totals 14 residues. The germline V gene encodes CDR1 GTSNPN and CDR2 SVGIG (reference sequence). CDR3 bases: TGTGCCTGGACCGGGGCATACTCTGGAAACACCATATATTTT. As protein: CAWTGAYSGNTIYF. Supplemented by reference TRBV30 and TRBJ1-3, the full variable domain reads SQTIHQWPATLVQPVGSPLSLECTVEGTSNPNLYWYRQAAGRGLQLLFYSVGIGQISSEVPQNLSASRPQDRQFILSSKKLLLSDSGFYLCAWTGAYSGNTIYFGEGSWLTVV.

The V gene is TRBV27, the J gene TRBJ2-5, with D possibly being TRBD1 or TRBD2 (5 bases each). Germline V CDR1 and CDR2: MNHEY, SMNVEV (reference sequence). V gave up 8 bases and J gave up 5 bases, with 12 bases separating them. This CDR3 contains 12 residues. The CDR3 region has the DNA TGTGCCAGCGGGGGACCCCGGGAGACCCAGTACTTC. Translating it yields CASGGPRETQYF.

This sequence joins TRBV10-3 and TRBJ2-2, with D uncertain. The ends were cut back, 4 bases at V and 6 bases at J, with 12 bases in the middle. This CDR3 contains 14 residues. Germline CDR1 reads ENHRY; CDR2 reads SYGVKD. CDR3 sequence reads: CAISGTGPPGELFF. The DNA of the CDR3 is TGTGCCATCAGTGGAACTGGGCCCCCCGGGGAGCTGTTTTTT.

This chain links TRBV28 with TRBJ2-1, with TRBD2 matching 13 bases. This CDR3 comprises 15 residues. Germline assignment: CDR1 MDHEN and CDR2 SYDVKM. V gave up 5 bases and J gave up 6 bases; unmatched junction bases: 4. The CDR3 DNA reads TGTGCCAGCAGTGACCGGACTAGCGGGAGCAATGAGCAGTTCTTC. Its translation is CASSDRTSGSNEQFF. The full variable domain, with the rest looked up from reference TRBV28 and TRBJ2-1, is DVKVTQSSRYLVKRTGEKVFLECVQDMDHENMFWYRQDPGLGLRLIYFSYDVKMKEKGDIPEGYSVSREKKERFSLILESASTNQTSMYLCASSDRTSGSNEQFFGPGTRLTVL.

The chain recombines TRBV7-9 with TRBJ2-3; D ambiguous. There are 16 residues in the CDR3. V lost 2 bases to trimming and J lost 0 bases, with 12 bases between them. Germline CDR1 is SEHNR and CDR2 is FQNEAQ (reference sequence). DNA for the CDR3: TGTGCCAGCAGCTTATGGTCTGGCGAAAGCACAGATACGCAGTATTTT. Encoded protein: CASSLWSGESTDTQYF. Based on the CDR3 plus reference TRBV7-9 and TRBJ2-3, the full variable domain is DTGVSQNPRHKITKRGQNVTFRCDPISEHNRLYWYRQTLGQGPEFLTYFQNEAQLEKSRLLSDRFSAERPKGSFSTLEIQRTEQGDSAMYLCASSLWSGESTDTQYFGPGTRLTVL.